The clone carrying this TCR beta chain was counted many times. The target antigen is unknown. This specimen comes from a study of T cells after yellow fever vaccination. Study background: Libraries from low-cell-number fractions were prepared with the SMART-Seq v4 Ultra Low Input RNA kit. General study results and limits: Most primary-vaccination clones recurred post-booster (roughly 96% CD4, around 88% CD8).

In making TCR cDNA, 5'RACE template switching added a universal primer site and UMIs to it. A single record per CDR3 protein comes from TCRdb applying MiXCR to the 5' RACE reads. Here the sample spans approximately 610,000 distinct CDR3 sequences, 17% being singletons. Germline V gene data show CDR1 as KGHDR and CDR2 as SFDVKD. The CDR3 has 13 residues. Trimming stripped 2 bases from V and 0 bases from J, with 3 bases between. This material consisted of PBMCs, taken about 5 days after the first yellow fever vaccination. The rearrangement joins TRBV24-1 to TRBJ2-5; D not certain. The clonotype originates from a man aged 18 to 29 who received the YFV17D yellow fever vaccine. The CDR3 bases are TGTGCCACCAGTGATTCGTACCAAGAGACCCAGTACTTC. Protein sequence: CATSDSYQETQYF.